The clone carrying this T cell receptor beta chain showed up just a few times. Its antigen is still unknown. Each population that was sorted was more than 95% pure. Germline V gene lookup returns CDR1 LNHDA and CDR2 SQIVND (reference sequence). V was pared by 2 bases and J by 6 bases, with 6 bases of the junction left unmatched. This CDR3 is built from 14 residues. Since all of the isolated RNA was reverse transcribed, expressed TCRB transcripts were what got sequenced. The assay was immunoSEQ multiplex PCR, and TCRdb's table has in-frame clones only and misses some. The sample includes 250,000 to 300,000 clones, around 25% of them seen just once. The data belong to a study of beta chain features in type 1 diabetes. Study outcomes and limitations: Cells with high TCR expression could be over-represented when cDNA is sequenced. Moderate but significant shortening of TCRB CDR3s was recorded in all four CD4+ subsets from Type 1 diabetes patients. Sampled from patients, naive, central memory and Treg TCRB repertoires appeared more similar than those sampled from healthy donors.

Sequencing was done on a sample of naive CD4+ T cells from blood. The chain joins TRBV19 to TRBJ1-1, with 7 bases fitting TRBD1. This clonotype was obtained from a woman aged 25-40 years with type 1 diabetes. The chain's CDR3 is CASSIYRGSPEAFF. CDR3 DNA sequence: TGTGCCAGTAGTATATACAGGGGAAGCCCTGAAGCTTTCTTT.